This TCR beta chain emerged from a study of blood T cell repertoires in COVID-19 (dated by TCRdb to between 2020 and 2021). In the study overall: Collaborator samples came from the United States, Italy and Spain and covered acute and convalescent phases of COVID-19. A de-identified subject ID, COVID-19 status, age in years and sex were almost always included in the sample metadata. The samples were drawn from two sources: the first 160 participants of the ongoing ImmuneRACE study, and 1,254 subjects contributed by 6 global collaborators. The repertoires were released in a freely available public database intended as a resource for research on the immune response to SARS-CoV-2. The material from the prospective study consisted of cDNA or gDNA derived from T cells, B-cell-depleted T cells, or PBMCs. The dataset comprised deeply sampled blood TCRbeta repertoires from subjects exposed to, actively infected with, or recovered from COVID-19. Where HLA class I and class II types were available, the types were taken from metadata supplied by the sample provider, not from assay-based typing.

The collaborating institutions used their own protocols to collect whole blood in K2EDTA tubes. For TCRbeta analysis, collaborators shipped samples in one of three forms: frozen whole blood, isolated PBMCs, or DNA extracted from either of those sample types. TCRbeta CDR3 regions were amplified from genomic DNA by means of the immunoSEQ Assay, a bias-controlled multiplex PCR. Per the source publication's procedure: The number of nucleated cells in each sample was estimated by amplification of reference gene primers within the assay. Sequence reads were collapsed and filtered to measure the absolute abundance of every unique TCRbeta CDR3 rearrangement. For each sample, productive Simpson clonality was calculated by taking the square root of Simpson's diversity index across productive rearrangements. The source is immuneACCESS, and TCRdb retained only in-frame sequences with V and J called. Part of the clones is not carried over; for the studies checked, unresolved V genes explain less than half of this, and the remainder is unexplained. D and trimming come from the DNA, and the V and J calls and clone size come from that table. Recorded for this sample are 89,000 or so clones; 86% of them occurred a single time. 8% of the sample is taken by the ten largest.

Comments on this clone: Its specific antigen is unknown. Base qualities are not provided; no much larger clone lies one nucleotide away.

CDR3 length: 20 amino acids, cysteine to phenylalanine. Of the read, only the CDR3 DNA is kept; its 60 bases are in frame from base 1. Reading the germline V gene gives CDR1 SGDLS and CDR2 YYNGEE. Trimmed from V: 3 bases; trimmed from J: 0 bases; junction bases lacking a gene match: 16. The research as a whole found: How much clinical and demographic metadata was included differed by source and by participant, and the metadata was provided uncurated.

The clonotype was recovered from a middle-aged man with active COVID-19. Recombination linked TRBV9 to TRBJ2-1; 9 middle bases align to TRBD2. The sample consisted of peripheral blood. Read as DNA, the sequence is TGTGCCAGCAGCGGGCCCCGAAGGGCTAGCGGGATTAGCTCCTACAATGAGCAGTTCTTC. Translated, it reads CASSGPRRASGISSYNEQFF. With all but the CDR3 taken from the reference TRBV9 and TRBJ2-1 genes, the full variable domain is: DSGVTQTPKHLITATGQRVTLRCSPRSGDLSVYWYQQSLDQGLQFLIQYYNGEERAKGNILERFSAQQFPDLHSELNLSSLELGDSALYFCASSGPRRASGISSYNEQFFGPGTRLTVL.